Shown below are 30 T cell receptor beta chains from a single sample sequenced in a study of shared clonotypes between healthy human individuals. Profiled with immunoSEQ multiplex PCR; TCRdb holds only in-frame clones, not every one. Counted here are under 1,900,000 clones, 97% to 99% occurring once; the ten biggest clones make up about 0.35%. Sequences were obtained from naive CD4+ T cells sorted from blood. Subset here: CD45RA+ positively selected. All receptors come from a man aged 25 to 40 in good health.

V gene TRBV11-3 combines with J gene TRBJ2-7; 9 bases match TRBD2. The germline gives CDR1 SGHNT, CDR2 YENEEA. This CDR3 region has 14 residues. Trimming removed 5 bases from V and 2 bases from J; junction bases left unmatched: 4. CDR3: CASSPSGAPYEQYF. DNA for the CDR3: TGTGCCAGCAGCCCTAGCGGGGCCCCCTACGAGCAGTACTTC.

This chain joins TRBV4-2 and TRBJ2-1; 8 nucleotides line up with TRBD2. Germline trimming cut 0 bases from V and 5 bases from J; bases unmatched to any gene: 6. The germline V gene has CDR1 LGHNA and CDR2 YNFKEQ. The CDR3 sequence is 16 residues long. The CDR3 DNA follows: TGTGCCAGCAGCCAAGAACTAGCGGTAGACCACAATGAGCAGTTCTTC. Protein: CASSQELAVDHNEQFF.

The V call is TRBV6-1, the J call TRBJ2-2; unclear D gene. From germline, CDR1 is MNHNS and CDR2 SASEGT. The CDR3 extends over 13 amino acids. V shed 9 bases and J shed 8 bases, with 16 bases lying between them. The CDR3, as DNA: TGTGCCAGGAGAGAGATAGGGTCGGGGGAGCTGTTTTTT. The encoded protein is CARREIGSGELFF.

The V call is TRBV5-6, the J call TRBJ2-6; the D is unclear. Germline V gene sequence: CDR1 SGHDT, CDR2 YYEEEE. CDR3 length equals 18 residues. V was shortened by 3 bases and J by 1 base, with 17 bases between the two germline ends. As DNA, the CDR3 is TGTGCCAGCAGCTCGGACCCAATGTCCTGGTCTGGGGCCAACGTCCTGACTTTC. This gives the protein CASSSDPMSWSGANVLTF.

V and J are TRBV5-4 and TRBJ1-2, with TRBD1 matching 8 bases. This CDR3 region has 14 residues. The germline gives CDR1 SGHNT, CDR2 YYREEE (reference sequence). Unmatched junction bases numbered 6, after V lost 1 base and J lost 7 bases. CDR3 sequence: CASSLFQGAGGYTF. Here the CDR3 DNA reads TGTGCCAGCAGCTTGTTCCAGGGGGCAGGTGGCTACACCTTC.

The chain carries TRBV4-3 and TRBJ2-1; maybe TRBD2 (5 bases). Germline V gene data show CDR1 as LGHNA and CDR2 as YSLEER. CDR3 length: 13 residues. Trimming removed 4 bases from V and 7 bases from J, with 11 bases in between. This CDR3 reads CASSRTGENEQFF. The CDR3 bases are TGCGCCAGCAGCCGCACCGGGGAAAATGAGCAGTTCTTC.

The rearrangement links TRBV5-4 to TRBJ2-1; D perhaps matches TRBD1 (5 bases). The CDR3 is 16 residues long. CDR1 and CDR2 (germline): SGHNT, YYREEE (reference sequence). With 0 bases removed from V and 0 bases from J, the gap between germline ends came to 10 bases. CDR3 residues: CASSLAGRVSYNEQFF. CDR3 DNA sequence: TGTGCCAGCAGCTTGGCCGGCAGGGTCTCCTACAATGAGCAGTTCTTC.

As regards this clone: This sample includes further DNA sequences coding for the same CDR3. The chain carries TRBV5-1 and TRBJ2-3; D is uncertain. This CDR3 spans 13 amino acids. Trimming removed 4 bases from V and 2 bases from J, with 8 bases in between. CDR1 and CDR2 (germline): SGHRS, YFSETQ. The CDR3 DNA follows: TGCGCCAGCAGCGGCCTGGCCACAGATACGCAGTATTTT. Translation: CASSGLATDTQYF.

The rearrangement joins TRBV18 to TRBJ2-1; D is possibly TRBD2 (5 bases). CDR3 size: 14 residues. V was clipped by 8 bases and J by 0 bases, with 11 bases between them. CDR1 is KGHSH and CDR2 is LQKENI in the germline V gene. Here the CDR3 DNA reads TGTGCCAGCACAGTCGGAGGCTCCTACAATGAGCAGTTCTTC. Its protein is CASTVGGSYNEQFF.

V gene TRBV5-1 combines with J gene TRBJ2-7; 8 nucleotides line up with TRBD1. Germline V gene lookup returns CDR1 SGHRS and CDR2 YFSETQ. V dropped 4 bases and J dropped 4; count of bases not matched to a gene: 4. The CDR3 length is 13 residues. Here the CDR3 reads CASSVGQVYEQYF. Here the CDR3 DNA reads TGCGCCAGCAGCGTGGGACAGGTTTACGAGCAGTACTTC.

V gene TRBV25-1 combines with J gene TRBJ2-3; D ambiguous. There are 11 residues in the CDR3. Germline lookup yields CDR1 MGHDK and CDR2 SYGVNS. With 2 bases removed from V and 7 bases from J, the gap between germline ends came to 4 bases. This CDR3 is CASSEVYTQYF. The CDR3, as DNA: TGTGCCAGCAGTGAAGTGTATACGCAGTATTTT.

V gene TRBV6-5 combines with J gene TRBJ2-5; possible D gene TRBD1, 5 bases. The CDR3 has 15 amino acids. Trimming took 6 bases from V and 2 from J, leaving 16 bases between them. Germline assignment: CDR1 MNHEY and CDR2 SVGAGI. CDR3 sequence: CASSLMQGLQETQYF. The CDR3 coding sequence is TGTGCCAGCAGCCTTATGCAGGGATTACAAGAGACCCAGTACTTC.

The chain links TRBV27 to TRBJ2-2, with 8 bases matching TRBD1. The V gene's germline CDR1 is MNHEY and CDR2 SMNVEV (reference sequence). The V gene end was trimmed by 5 bases and the J gene end by 6 bases; junction bases not matched to a gene: 8. CDR3 size: 15 residues. The CDR3 spells CASSRTGSSAGELFF. CDR3 bases: TGTGCCAGCAGTCGGACAGGGTCGAGCGCCGGGGAGCTGTTTTTT.

This chain joins TRBV11-3 and TRBJ2-1; a possible D gene is TRBD2 (5 bases). V lost 5 bases to trimming and J lost 5 bases, with 7 bases between them. Germline values: CDR1 SGHNT, CDR2 YENEEA. The length of the CDR3 is 12 residues. CDR3 sequence (DNA): TGTGCCAGCAGCCGGCGGGACAATGAGCAGTTCTTC. It translates to CASSRRDNEQFF.

This chain uses TRBV28 with TRBJ2-1; D is uncertain. V was trimmed by 2 bases and J by 6 bases, leaving 5 bases between them. CDR3 length equals 12 residues. Per germline, CDR1 MDHEN and CDR2 SYDVKM. As DNA, the CDR3 is TGTGCCAGCAGTTTACCCCTCAATGAGCAGTTCTTC. Translating gives CASSLPLNEQFF.

This chain uses TRBV19 with TRBJ2-7; D is perhaps TRBD2 (7 bases). The V end was cut by 7 bases, the J end by 5 bases, with 18 bases between. The germline CDR1 and CDR2 sequences are LNHDA and SQIVND (reference sequence). This CDR3 is 14 amino acids long. The CDR3 DNA reads as TGTGCCAGTACCCCGGGGGGCCTAAGACACGAGCAGTACTTC. Its protein is CASTPGGLRHEQYF.

This clone was observed a single time. V usage is TRBV7-2 and J usage is TRBJ2-2; 14 positions match TRBD2. The CDR3 has 18 amino acids. CDR1 and CDR2 from the germline V gene are SGHTA and FQGNSA. The J segment lost 7 bases and the V segment lost 2 bases, leaving 9 bases of the junction unmatched. The CDR3 DNA reads as TGTGCCAGCAGCTTAATGCCGGGACTAGCGGGAGAGGTCGGGGAGCTGTTTTTT. This sequence encodes CASSLMPGLAGEVGELFF. The complete variable domain, with remaining parts taken from reference TRBV7-2 and TRBJ2-2, reads GAGVSQSPSNKVTEKGKDVELRCDPISGHTALYWYRQSLGQGLEFLIYFQGNSAPDKSGLPSDRFSAERTGGSVSTLTIQRTQQEDSAVYLCASSLMPGLAGEVGELFFGEGSRLTVL.

This clone was detected a few times. The sample contains more than one DNA sequence encoding this CDR3. The chain couples TRBV28 to TRBJ1-1; D is unclear. This CDR3 spans 12 amino acids. Trimming removed 3 bases at V and 0 bases at J, with 2 bases between. Germline V gene lookup returns CDR1 MDHEN and CDR2 SYDVKM. The CDR3 here is CASSLLNTEAFF. The CDR3 bases are TGTGCCAGCAGTTTGTTGAACACTGAAGCTTTCTTT.

This clone was recorded only once. This chain joins TRBV6-5 and TRBJ2-1, with D maybe TRBD2 (6 bases). V lost 6 bases to trimming and J lost 10 bases, with 19 bases between them. In germline, CDR1 is MNHEY, CDR2 SVGAGI. The CDR3 length is 14 residues. DNA of the CDR3: TGTGCCAGCAGGGGACTGGTGATCGCAAGCGAGCAGTTCTTC. It codes for CASRGLVIASEQFF.

The chain employs TRBV7-2 and TRBJ2-7, with TRBD2 identical over 7 bases. This CDR3 has 14 amino acids. V was clipped by 3 bases and J by 4 bases; unmatched bases: 6. Germline V gene data show CDR1 as SGHTA and CDR2 as FQGNSA. CDR3 coding DNA: TGTGCCAGCAGCTTCGCGGGAGTGAGTTACGAGCAGTACTTC. Encoded protein: CASSFAGVSYEQYF.

The chain couples TRBV6-5 to TRBJ1-3, with D hard to call. Germline V gives CDR1 MNHEY, CDR2 SVGAGI. The V gene lost 6 bases and the J gene lost 4 bases, with 7 bases spanning the gap. This CDR3 comprises 12 residues. The CDR3 coding sequence is TGTGCCAGCAGCGGGCCGGGAAACACCATATATTTT. Translated, it gives CASSGPGNTIYF.

This clone was recorded once. This sequence joins TRBV6-4 and TRBJ2-3, with unresolved D. V was pared by 3 bases and J by 5 bases, with 9 bases between. Germline-derived CDR1 and CDR2 are MRHNA and SNTAGT. This CDR3 has 13 residues. CDR3 sequence reads: CASSDRTVDTQYF. CDR3 DNA sequence: TGTGCCAGCAGTGATCGGACGGTAGATACGCAGTATTTT.

The V call is TRBV4-2, the J call TRBJ2-7; perhaps TRBD1 as D (6 bases). The germline gives CDR1 LGHNA, CDR2 YNFKEQ. This CDR3 comprises 15 residues. Between the trimmed V and J ends, which lost 6 bases and 4 bases, there was a span of 19 bases. This CDR3 reads CASRQSGTPGYEQYF. DNA for the CDR3: TGTGCCAGCAGGCAATCGGGGACACCCGGATACGAGCAGTACTTC.

This chain's CDR3 is CASSVKWGQGGSEQFF. The CDR3 DNA reads TGTGCCAGCAGTGTGAAATGGGGACAGGGCGGATCTGAGCAGTTCTTC. The J gene is TRBJ2-1, the V gene TRBV6-1; 9 positions match TRBD1. This CDR3 is 16 amino acids long. Per the germline V gene, CDR1 is MNHNS and CDR2 is SASEGT. The ends lost 4 bases at V and 9 bases at J; junction bases unmatched: 13.

This clone was seen once. The chain joins TRBV21-1 to TRBJ2-3; the tabulated D call, TRBD2, remains unverified against the DNA. TRBV21-1 is deemed a pseudogene. The CDR3 is 14 residues long. In nucleotides, the CDR3 is TGTGCCAGCGTAACGGGAGGGAGCACAGATACGCAGTATTTT. Its protein is CASVTGGSTDTQYF.

This chain joins TRBV27 and TRBJ2-1; 10 positions agree with TRBD2. Per germline, CDR1 MNHEY and CDR2 SMNVEV (reference sequence). Trimming cost V 3 bases and J 7 bases; bases outside gene matches: 6. The CDR3 consists of 15 residues. The CDR3 is CASSFWLAGVNEQFF. CDR3 DNA: TGTGCCAGCAGTTTTTGGCTAGCGGGAGTGAATGAGCAGTTCTTC.

The chain combines TRBV28 with TRBJ2-2; D tentatively fits TRBD1 or TRBD2 (5 bases each). The CDR3 consists of 15 residues. V dropped 4 bases and J dropped 1 base, with 10 bases sitting between them. Per germline, CDR1 MDHEN and CDR2 SYDVKM. The CDR3 DNA follows: TGTGCCAGCAGTTCGAGGGGTGTGAACACCGGGGAGCTGTTTTTT. It specifies CASSSRGVNTGELFF.

The chain recombines TRBV4-3 with TRBJ1-1; TRBD1 matches at 10 bases. The CDR3 covers 16 residues. CDR1 is LGHNA and CDR2 is YSLEER in the germline V gene. Trimming removed 2 bases from V and 6 bases from J; junction bases left unmatched: 9. The CDR3 nucleotides are TGCGCCAGCAGCCAAATTCCGGGACAGGGGTCATCTGAAGCTTTCTTT. Its protein is CASSQIPGQGSSEAFF.

J is TRBJ2-7 and V is TRBV28; 10 bases agree with TRBD1. Per the germline V gene, CDR1 is MDHEN and CDR2 is SYDVKM. CDR3 length: 15 residues. With 4 bases clipped from V and 5 bases from J, the junction kept 8 bases outside the gene matches. CDR3 loop: CASSSNRDRGHEQYF. The CDR3, as DNA: TGTGCCAGCAGTTCAAACCGGGACAGGGGCCACGAGCAGTACTTC.

This rearrangement joins TRBV11-1 to TRBJ1-2, with 10 nucleotides matching TRBD1. The CDR3 runs to 19 residues. Germline loops: CDR1 SGHAT, CDR2 FQDESV (reference sequence). Trimming removed 1 base from V and 2 bases from J; junction bases left unmatched: 13. The CDR3: CASSLEMGQGKICNYGYTF. The CDR3 DNA follows: TGTGCCAGCAGCTTAGAAATGGGACAGGGGAAGATATGCAACTATGGCTACACCTTC.